A selection of T cell receptor beta chains follows, all from one sample in a study of cytomegalovirus exposure and HLA in healthy donors. Only in-frame clones appear in the TCRdb table, and some are missing; sequencing was by immunoSEQ multiplex PCR. The sample lists 85,000 to 100,000 clones; 60% to 65% were seen once. The sequencing input was PBMCs. The receptors shown here come from a human donor in good health. Each CDR3 is given without its conserved first and last residue. Fields, in order: J gene, CDR3 length, V gene, clone size, D gene, CDR3 protein. A D gene is named only where the DNA matches it firmly. Size is omitted from some rows. Given values are once, few, many or a class for expanded clones.

J: TRBJ2-5
length: 12
V: TRBV27
size: NA
D: TRBD2
CDR3: ASSFLSGIETQY

J: TRBJ2-7
length: 12
V: TRBV2
size: NA
D: TRBD1
CDR3: ASSRDRAVGEQY

J: TRBJ1-2
length: 13
V: TRBV5-6
size: few
D: TRBD1
CDR3: ASSPGTGGTYGYT

J: TRBJ2-5
length: 13
V: TRBV19
size: NA
D: NA
CDR3: ASSKQGGYRETQY

J: TRBJ2-3
length: 14
V: TRBV5-4
size: NA
D: TRBD2
CDR3: ASSLERGGLIDTQY

J: TRBJ1-6
length: 13
V: TRBV5-1
size: few
D: TRBD1
CDR3: ASSYLGDRDSPLH

J: TRBJ2-5
length: 11
V: TRBV6-5
size: NA
D: TRBD1
CDR3: ASLGQGGETQY

J: TRBJ1-1
length: 9
V: TRBV29-1
size: NA
D: NA
CDR3: SAVLYTEAF

J: TRBJ1-1
length: 14
V: TRBV9
size: NA
D: TRBD1
CDR3: ASSVALQGADTEAF

J: TRBJ2-1
length: 13
V: TRBV13
size: NA
D: NA
CDR3: ASRLGQRAYNEQF